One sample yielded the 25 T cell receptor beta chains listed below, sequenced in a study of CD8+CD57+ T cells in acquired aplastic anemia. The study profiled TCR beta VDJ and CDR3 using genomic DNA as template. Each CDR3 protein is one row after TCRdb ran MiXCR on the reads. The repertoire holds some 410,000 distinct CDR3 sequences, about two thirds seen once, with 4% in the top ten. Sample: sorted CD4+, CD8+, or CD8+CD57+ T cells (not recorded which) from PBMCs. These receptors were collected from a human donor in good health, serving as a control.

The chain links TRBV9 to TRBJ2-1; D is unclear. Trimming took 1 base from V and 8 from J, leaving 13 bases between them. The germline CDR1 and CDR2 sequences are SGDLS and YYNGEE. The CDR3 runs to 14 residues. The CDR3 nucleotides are TGTGCCAGCAGCGTACAGTCTCGGCGCGATGAGCAGTTCTTC. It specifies CASSVQSRRDEQFF. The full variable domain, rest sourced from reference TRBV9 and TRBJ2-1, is DSGVTQTPKHLITATGQRVTLRCSPRSGDLSVYWYQQSLDQGLQFLIQYYNGEERAKGNILERFSAQQFPDLHSELNLSSLELGDSALYFCASSVQSRRDEQFFGPGTRLTVL.

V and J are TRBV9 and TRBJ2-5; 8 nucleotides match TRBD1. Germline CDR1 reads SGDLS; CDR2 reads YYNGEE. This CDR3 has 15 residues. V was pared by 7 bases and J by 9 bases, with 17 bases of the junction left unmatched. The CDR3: CASSQTGENEQSQYF. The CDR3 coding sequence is TGTGCCAGCTCACAGACAGGGGAGAATGAGCAGTCCCAGTACTTC. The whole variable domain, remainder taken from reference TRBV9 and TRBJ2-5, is DSGVTQTPKHLITATGQRVTLRCSPRSGDLSVYWYQQSLDQGLQFLIQYYNGEERAKGNILERFSAQQFPDLHSELNLSSLELGDSALYFCASSQTGENEQSQYFGPGTRLLVL.

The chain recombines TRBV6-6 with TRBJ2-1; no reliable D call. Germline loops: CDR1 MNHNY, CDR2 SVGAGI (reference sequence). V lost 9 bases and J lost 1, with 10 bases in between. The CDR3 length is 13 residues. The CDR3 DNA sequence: TGTGCCAGTACCATAGGTTCCTACAATGAGCAGTTCTTC. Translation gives CASTIGSYNEQFF.

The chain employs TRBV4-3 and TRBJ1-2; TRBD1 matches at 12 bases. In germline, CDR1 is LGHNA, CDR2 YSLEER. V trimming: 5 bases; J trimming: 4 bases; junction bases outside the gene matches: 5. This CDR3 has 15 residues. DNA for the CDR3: TGCGCCAGCAGCTTAGTGGGACAGGGGGCCTATGGCTACACCTTC. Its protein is CASSLVGQGAYGYTF.

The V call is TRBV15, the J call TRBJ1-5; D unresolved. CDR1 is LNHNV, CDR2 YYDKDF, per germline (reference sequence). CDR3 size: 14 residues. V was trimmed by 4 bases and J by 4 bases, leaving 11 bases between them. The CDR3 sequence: CATSTRRSNQPQHF. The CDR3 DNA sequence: TGTGCCACCAGCACCCGGAGAAGTAATCAGCCCCAGCATTTT.

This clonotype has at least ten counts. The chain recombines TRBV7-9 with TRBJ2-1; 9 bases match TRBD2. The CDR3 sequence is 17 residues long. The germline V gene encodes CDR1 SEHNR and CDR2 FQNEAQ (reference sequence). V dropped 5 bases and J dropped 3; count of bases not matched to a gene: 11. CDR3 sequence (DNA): TGTGCCAGCAGCGCAGCTCTTAGCGGGGGCTTCTACAATGAGCAGTTCTTC. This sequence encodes CASSAALSGGFYNEQFF. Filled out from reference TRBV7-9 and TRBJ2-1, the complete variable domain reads DTGVSQNPRHKITKRGQNVTFRCDPISEHNRLYWYRQTLGQGPEFLTYFQNEAQLEKSRLLSDRFSAERPKGSFSTLEIQRTEQGDSAMYLCASSAALSGGFYNEQFFGPGTRLTVL.

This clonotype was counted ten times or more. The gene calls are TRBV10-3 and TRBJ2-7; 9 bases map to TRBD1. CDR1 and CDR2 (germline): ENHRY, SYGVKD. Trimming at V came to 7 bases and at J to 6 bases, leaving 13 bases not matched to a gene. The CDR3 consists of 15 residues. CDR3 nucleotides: TGTGCCATCACCGATAGACAGGGGGACGTCAGCGAGCAGTACTTC. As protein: CAITDRQGDVSEQYF.

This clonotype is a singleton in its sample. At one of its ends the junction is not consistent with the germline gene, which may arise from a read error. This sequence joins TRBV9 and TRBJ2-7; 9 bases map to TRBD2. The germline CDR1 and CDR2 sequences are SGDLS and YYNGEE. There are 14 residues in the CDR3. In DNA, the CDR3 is TGTGCCAGCAGCCCAGAAGCGGGGGGCATCGCGCTCGACTTC. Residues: CASSPEAGGIALDF.

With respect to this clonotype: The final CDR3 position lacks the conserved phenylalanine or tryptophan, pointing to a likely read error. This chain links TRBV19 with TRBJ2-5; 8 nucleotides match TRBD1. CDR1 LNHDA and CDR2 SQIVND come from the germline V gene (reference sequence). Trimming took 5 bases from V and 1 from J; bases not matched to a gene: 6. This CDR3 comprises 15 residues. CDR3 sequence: CASSSRGQAQETQYL. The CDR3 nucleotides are TGTGCCAGTAGTTCACGGGGACAGGCCCAAGAGACCCAGTACCTC.

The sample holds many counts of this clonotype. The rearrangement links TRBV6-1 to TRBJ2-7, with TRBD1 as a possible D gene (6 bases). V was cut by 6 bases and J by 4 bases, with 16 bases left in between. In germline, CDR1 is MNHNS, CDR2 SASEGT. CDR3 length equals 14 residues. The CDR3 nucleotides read TGTGCCAGCAGGGGACACGGCGAGGTATACGAGCAGTACTTC. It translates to CASRGHGEVYEQYF.

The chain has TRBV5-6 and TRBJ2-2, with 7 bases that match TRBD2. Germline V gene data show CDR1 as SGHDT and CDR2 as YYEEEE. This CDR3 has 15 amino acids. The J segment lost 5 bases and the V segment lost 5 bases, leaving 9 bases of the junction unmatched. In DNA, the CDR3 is TGTGCCAGCAGAACCCCCCCCGGGGGGACCGGGGAGCTGTTTTTT. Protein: CASRTPPGGTGELFF.

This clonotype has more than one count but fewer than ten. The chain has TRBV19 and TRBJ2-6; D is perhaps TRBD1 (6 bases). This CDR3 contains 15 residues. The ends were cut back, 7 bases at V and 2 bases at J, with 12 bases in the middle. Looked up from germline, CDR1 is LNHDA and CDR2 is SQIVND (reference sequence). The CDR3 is CASNRDRAGANVLTF. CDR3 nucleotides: TGTGCCAGTAACAGGGACCGGGCTGGGGCCAACGTCCTGACTTTC.

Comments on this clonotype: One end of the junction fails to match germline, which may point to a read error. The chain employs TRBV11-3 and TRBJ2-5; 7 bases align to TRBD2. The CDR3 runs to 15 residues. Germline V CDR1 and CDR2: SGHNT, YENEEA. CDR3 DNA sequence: TGTGCTAGCAGCCTAGGGAGGGCCTCAAGAGAGACCCAGTACTTC. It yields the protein CASSLGRASRETQYF. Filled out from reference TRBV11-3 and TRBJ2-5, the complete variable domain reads EAGVVQSPRYKIIEKKQPVAFWCNPISGHNTLYWYLQNLGQGPELLIRYENEEAVDDSQLPKDRFSAERLKGVDSTLKIQPAELGDSAVYLCASSLGRASRETQYFGPGTRLLVL.

The CDR3 region has the DNA TGTGCCAGCAGCTCGGATGGCACAGATGCGCAGTTCTTC. Translation gives CASSSDGTDAQFF. The chain carries TRBV5-6 and TRBJ2-1; no reliable D call. Germline assignment: CDR1 SGHDT and CDR2 YYEEEE. This CDR3 spans 13 amino acids. V was trimmed by 3 bases and J by 12 bases, leaving 16 bases between them.

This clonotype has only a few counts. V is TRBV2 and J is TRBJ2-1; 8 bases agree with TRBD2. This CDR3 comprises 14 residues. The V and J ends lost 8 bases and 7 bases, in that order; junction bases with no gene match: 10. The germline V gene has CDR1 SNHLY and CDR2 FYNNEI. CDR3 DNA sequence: TGTGCCAGCGATAAGCGGGGGAGCGAAAATGAGCAGTTCTTC. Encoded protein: CASDKRGSENEQFF.

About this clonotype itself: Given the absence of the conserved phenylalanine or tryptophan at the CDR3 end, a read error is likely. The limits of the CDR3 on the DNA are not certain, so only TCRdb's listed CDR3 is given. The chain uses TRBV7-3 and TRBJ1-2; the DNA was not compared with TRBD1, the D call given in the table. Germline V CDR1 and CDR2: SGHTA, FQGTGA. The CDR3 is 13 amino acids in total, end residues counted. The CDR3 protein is CASSSAGHWGYEQ.

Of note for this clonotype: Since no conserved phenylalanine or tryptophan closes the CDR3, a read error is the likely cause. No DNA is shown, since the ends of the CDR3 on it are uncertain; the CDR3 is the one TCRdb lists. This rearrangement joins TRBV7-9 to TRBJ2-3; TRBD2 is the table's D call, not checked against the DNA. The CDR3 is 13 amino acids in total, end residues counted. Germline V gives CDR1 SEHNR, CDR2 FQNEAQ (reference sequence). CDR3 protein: CASSLVYEDQHFG.

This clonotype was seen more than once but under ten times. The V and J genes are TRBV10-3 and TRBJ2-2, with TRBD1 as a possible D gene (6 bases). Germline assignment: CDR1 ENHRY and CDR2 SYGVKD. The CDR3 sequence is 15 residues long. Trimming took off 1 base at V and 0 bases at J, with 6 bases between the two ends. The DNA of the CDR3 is TGTGCCATCAGTGAGTACAGGGCGAACACCGGGGAGCTGTTTTTT. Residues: CAISEYRANTGELFF.

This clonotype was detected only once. The CDR3 region is CSARAGGLGNEQFF. The CDR3 DNA is TGCAGTGCTAGAGCGGGGGGGCTGGGTAATGAGCAGTTCTTC. The genes are TRBV20-1 and TRBJ2-1; 8 bases map to TRBD2. The ends lost 1 base at V and 7 bases at J; junction bases unmatched: 6. Germline CDR1 is DFQATT and CDR2 is SNEGSKA (reference sequence). The CDR3 is 14 residues long.

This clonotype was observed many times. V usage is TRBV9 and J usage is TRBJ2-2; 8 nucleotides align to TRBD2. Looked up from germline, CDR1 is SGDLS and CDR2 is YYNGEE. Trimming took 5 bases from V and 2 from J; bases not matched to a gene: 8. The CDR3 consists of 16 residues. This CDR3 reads CASRTGAGDNTGELFF. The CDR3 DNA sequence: TGTGCCAGCAGAACTGGAGCGGGGGATAACACCGGGGAGCTGTTTTTT.

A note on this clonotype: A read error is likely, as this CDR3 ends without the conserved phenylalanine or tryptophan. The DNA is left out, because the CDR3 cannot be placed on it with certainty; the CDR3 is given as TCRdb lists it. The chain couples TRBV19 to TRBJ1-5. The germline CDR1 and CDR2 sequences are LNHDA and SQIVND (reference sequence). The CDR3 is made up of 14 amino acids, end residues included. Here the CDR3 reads CASNRERNQPQHFG.

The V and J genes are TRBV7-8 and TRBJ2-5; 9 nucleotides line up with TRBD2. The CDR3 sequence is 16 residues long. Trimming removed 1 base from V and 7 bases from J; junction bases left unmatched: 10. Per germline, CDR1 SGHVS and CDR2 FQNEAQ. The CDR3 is CASSLDGAGGSATQYF. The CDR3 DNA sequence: TGTGCCAGCAGCTTAGATGGAGCGGGGGGCTCTGCGACCCAGTACTTC.

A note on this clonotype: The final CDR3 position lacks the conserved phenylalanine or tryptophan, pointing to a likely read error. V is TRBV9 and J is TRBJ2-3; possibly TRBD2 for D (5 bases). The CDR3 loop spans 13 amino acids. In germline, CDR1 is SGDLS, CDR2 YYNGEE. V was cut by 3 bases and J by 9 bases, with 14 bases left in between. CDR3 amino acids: CASSGTRRGTQYI. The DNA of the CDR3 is TGTGCCAGCAGCGGTACGAGGCGCGGGACGCAGTATATT.

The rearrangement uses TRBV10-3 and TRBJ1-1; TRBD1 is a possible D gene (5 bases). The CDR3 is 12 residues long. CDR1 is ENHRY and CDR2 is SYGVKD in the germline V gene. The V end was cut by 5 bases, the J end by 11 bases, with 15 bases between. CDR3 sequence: CAISLDGEGAFF. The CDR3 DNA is TGTGCCATCAGTTTAGATGGGGAGGGGGCTTTCTTT.

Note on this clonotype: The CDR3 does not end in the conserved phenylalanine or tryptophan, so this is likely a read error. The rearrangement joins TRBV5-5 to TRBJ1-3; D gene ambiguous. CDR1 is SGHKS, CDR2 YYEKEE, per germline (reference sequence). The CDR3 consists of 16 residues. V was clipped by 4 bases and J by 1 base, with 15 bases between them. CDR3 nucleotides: TGTGCCAGCAGCGGCGGAGGGCCAACTTCTGGAAACACCATATATTCT. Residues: CASSGGGPTSGNTIYS.